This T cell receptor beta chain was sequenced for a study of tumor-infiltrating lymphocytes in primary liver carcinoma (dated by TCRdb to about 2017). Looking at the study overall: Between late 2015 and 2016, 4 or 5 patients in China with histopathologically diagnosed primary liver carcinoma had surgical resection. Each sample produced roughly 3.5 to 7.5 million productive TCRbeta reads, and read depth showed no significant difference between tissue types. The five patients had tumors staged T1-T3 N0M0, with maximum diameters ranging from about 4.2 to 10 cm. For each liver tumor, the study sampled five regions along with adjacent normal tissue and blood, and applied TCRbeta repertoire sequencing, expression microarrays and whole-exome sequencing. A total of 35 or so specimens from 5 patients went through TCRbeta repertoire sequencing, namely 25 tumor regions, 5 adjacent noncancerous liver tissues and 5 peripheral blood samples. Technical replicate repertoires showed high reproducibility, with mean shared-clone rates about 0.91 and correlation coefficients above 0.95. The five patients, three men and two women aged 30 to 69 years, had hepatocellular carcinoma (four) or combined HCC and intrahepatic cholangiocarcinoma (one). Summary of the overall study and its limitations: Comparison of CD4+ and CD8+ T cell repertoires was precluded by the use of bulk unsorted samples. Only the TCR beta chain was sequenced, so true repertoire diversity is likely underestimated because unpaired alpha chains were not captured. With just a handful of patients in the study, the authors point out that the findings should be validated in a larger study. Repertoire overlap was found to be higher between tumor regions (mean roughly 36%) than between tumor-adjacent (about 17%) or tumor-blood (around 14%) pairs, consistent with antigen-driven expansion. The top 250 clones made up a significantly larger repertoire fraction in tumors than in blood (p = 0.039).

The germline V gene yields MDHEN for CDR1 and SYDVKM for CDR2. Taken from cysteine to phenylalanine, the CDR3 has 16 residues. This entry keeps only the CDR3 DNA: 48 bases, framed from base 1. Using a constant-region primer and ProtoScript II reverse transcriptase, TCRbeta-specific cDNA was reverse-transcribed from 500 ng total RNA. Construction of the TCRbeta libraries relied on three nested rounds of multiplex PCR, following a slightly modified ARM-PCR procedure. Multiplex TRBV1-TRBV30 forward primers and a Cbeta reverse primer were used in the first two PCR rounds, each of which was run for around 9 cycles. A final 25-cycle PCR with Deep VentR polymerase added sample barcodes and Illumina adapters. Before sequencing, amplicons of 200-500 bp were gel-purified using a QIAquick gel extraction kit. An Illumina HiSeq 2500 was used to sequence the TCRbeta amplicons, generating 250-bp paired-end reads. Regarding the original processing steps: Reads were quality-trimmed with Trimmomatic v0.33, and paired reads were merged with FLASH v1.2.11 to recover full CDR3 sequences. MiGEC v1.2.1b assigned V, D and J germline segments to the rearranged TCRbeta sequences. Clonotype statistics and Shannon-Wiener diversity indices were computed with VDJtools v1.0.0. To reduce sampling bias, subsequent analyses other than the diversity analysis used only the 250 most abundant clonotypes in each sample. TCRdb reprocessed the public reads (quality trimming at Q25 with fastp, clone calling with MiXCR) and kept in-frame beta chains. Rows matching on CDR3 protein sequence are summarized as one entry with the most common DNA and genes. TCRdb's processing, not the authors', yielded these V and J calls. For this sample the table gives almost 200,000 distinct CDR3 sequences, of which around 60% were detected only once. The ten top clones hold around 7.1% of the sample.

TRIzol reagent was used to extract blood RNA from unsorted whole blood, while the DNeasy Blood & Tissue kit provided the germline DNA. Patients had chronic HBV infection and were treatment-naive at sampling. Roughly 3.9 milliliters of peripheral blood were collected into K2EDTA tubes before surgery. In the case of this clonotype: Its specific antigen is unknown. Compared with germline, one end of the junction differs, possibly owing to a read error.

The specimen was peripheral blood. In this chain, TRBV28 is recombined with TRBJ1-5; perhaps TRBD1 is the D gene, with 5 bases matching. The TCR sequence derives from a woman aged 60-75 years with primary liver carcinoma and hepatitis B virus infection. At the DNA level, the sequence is TGTGCCAGCAGAAGAGGGGCAGGGAATAGCAATCAGCTCCAGCATTTT. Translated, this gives CASRRGAGNSNQLQHF.